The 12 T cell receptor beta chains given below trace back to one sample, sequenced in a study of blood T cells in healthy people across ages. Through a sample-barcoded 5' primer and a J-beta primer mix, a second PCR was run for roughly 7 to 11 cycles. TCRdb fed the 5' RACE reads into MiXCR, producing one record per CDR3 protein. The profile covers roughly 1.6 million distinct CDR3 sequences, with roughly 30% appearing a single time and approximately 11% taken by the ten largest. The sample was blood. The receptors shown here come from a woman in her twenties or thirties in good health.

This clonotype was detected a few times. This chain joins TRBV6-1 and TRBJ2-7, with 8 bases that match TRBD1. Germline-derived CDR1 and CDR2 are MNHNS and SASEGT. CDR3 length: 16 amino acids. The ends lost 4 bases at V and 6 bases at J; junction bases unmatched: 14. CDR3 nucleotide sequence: TGTGCCAGCAGTGCCCGTCGTCCTTCTACAGGGGGCGAGCAGTACTTC. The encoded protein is CASSARRPSTGGEQYF.

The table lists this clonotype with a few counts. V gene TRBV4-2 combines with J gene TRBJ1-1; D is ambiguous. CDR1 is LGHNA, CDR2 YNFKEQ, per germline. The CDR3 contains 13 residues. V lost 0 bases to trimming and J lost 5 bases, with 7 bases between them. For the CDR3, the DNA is TGTGCCAGCAGCCAAGATAGGCAGACTGAAGCTTTCTTT. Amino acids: CASSQDRQTEAFF.

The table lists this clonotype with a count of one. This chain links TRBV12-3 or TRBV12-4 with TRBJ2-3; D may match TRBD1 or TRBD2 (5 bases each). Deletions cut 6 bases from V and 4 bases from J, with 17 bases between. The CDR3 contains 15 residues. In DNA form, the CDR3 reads TGTGCCAGCAGACCGGGACGCTCGGGGTCAGATACGCAGTATTTT. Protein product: CASRPGRSGSDTQYF.

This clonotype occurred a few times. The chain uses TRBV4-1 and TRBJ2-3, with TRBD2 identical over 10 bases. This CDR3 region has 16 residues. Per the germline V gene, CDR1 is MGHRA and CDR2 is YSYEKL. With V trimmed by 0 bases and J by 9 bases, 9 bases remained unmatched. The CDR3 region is CASSQDRRAGGSTQYF. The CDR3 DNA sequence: TGCGCCAGCAGCCAAGATAGGAGAGCGGGAGGGTCCACGCAGTATTTT.

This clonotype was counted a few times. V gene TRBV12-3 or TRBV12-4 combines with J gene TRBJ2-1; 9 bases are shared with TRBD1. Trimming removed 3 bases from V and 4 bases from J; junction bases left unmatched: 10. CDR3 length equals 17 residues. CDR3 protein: CASSFGPGQGFYNEQFF. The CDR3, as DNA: TGTGCCAGCAGTTTTGGGCCGGGACAGGGTTTTTACAATGAGCAGTTCTTC.

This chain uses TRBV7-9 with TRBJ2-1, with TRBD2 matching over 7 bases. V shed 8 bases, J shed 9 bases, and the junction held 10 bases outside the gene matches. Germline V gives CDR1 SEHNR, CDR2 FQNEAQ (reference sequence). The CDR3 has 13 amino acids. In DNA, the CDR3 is TGTGCCAGCCGCCCGGGGACTAATGGTGAGCAGTTCTTC. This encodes CASRPGTNGEQFF.

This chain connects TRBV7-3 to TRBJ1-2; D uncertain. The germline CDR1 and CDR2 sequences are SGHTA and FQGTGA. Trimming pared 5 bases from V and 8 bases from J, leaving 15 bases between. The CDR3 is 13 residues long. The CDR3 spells CASSLQPGSGYTF. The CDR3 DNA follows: TGTGCCAGCAGCCTACAGCCCGGAAGCGGCTACACCTTC.

CDR3 sequence reads: CASSLVPGRINYGYTF. CDR3 bases: TGTGCCAGCAGCTTAGTTCCGGGACGGATTAACTATGGCTACACCTTC. J is TRBJ1-2 and V is TRBV7-9, with D possibly being TRBD1 (5 bases). Trimming left V 1 base short and J 1 base short, with 13 bases between. The CDR3 has 16 amino acids. Germline V gene lookup returns CDR1 SEHNR and CDR2 FQNEAQ (reference sequence).

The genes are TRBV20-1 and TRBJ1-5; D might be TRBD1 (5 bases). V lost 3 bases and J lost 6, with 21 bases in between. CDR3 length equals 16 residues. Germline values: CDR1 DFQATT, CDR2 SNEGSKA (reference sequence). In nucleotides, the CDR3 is TGCAGTGCTAGTTCCCGAATCGGGCAGGGTGGTCAGCCCCAGCATTTT. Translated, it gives CSASSRIGQGGQPQHF.

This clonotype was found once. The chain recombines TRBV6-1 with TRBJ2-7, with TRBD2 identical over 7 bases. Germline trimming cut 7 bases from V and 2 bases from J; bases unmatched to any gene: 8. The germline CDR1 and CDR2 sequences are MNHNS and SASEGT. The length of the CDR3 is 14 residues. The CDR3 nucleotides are TGTGCCAGCAACCGCCCCGCGGGGGCCTACGAGCAGTACTTC. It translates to CASNRPAGAYEQYF.

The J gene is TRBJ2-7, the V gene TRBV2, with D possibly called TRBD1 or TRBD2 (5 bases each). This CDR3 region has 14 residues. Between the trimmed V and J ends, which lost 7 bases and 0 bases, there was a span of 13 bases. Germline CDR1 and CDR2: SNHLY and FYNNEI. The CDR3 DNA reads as TGTGCCAGCAATCCTGAGGGGCCCTCCTACGAGCAGTACTTC. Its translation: CASNPEGPSYEQYF.

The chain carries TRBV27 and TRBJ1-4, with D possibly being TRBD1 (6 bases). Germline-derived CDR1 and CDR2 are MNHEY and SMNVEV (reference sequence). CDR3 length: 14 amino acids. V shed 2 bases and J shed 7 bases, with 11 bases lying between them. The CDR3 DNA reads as TGTGCCAGCAGTTTAAGACCCAGGGGTGAAAAACTGTTTTTT. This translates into CASSLRPRGEKLFF.